The 24 T cell receptor beta chains given below trace back to one sample, sequenced in a study of beta chain features in type 1 diabetes (dated by TCRdb to the late 2010s). Library creation used the immunoSEQ multiplex PCR assay. The entire isolated RNA was reverse transcribed using the High Capacity cDNA Reverse Transcription Kit, and thus expressed TCRB transcripts were sequenced. Drawn from immuneACCESS, this table holds only the in-frame rearrangements with V and J called that TCRdb kept. Clones are partly lost; checked studies trace under half to an unresolved V gene and leave the rest unexplained. The sample contains fewer than 550,000 clones, roughly 10% of them found a single time. Over 0.035% of the sample rests with the top ten. Material for sequencing was naive CD4+ T cells from blood. What this sample's cell subset or site label stands for: true naive CD4+ T cells. Receptors originate from a woman between 18 and 29 years old in good health.

This clone turned up a few times. The gene calls are TRBV28 and TRBJ1-6; 10 nucleotides align to TRBD1. Germline V gene data show CDR1 as MDHEN and CDR2 as SYDVKM. The CDR3 runs 16 residues. V shed 1 base and J 9 bases; nucleotides not matched to a gene: 6. The CDR3: CASSLLGTGASSPLHF. The DNA of the CDR3 is TGTGCCAGCAGTTTATTGGGGACAGGGGCTAGTTCACCCCTCCACTTT.

The chain combines TRBV9 with TRBJ2-2; tentatively, D is TRBD1 (5 bases). The CDR3 extends over 16 amino acids. CDR1 and CDR2 from the germline V gene are SGDLS and YYNGEE. Trimming removed 0 bases from V and 3 bases from J, with 12 bases in between. The CDR3 DNA follows: TGTGCCAGCAGCGTAGATGGCAGGGTGGACACCGGGGAGCTGTTTTTT. Protein sequence: CASSVDGRVDTGELFF.

The rearrangement joins TRBV9 to TRBJ2-1; the D is unclear. V was trimmed by 0 bases and J by 13 bases, leaving 14 bases between them. CDR3 size: 13 residues. Germline CDR1 and CDR2: SGDLS and YYNGEE. CDR3 protein: CASSVDPRADQFF. The CDR3 DNA is TGTGCCAGCAGCGTAGACCCTAGGGCCGATCAGTTCTTC.

This clone came up a few times. The chain carries TRBV19 and TRBJ2-4, with D perhaps matching TRBD1 or TRBD2 (7 bases each). Trimming cost V 7 bases and J 6 bases, with 13 bases left between them. CDR1 is LNHDA, CDR2 SQIVND, per germline (reference sequence). This CDR3 spans 13 amino acids. The CDR3 here is CASKGGGLNIQYF. CDR3 coding DNA: TGTGCCAGTAAGGGAGGGGGCCTAAACATTCAGTACTTC.

This chain connects TRBV4-3 to TRBJ2-3; D gene ambiguous. V was cut by 4 bases and J by 1 base, with 6 bases left in between. The CDR3 has 13 residues. Per the germline V gene, CDR1 is LGHNA and CDR2 is YSLEER. CDR3 loop: CASSLDRTDTQYF. In DNA, the CDR3 is TGCGCCAGCAGCCTGGACCGCACAGATACGCAGTATTTT.

The chain carries TRBV6-5 and TRBJ1-3; D remains unclear. The V gene lost 5 bases and the J gene lost 4 bases, with 6 bases spanning the gap. Germline lookup yields CDR1 MNHEY and CDR2 SVGAGI. The CDR3 is made up of 12 amino acids. In DNA form, the CDR3 reads TGTGCCAGCAGTCTGATCGGAAACACCATATATTTT. It specifies CASSLIGNTIYF.

This clone was recorded a few times. The chain has TRBV30 and TRBJ1-6; D remains unclear. The CDR3 is 12 residues long. Trimming cost V 2 bases and J 8 bases, with 7 bases left between them. CDR1 is GTSNPN, CDR2 SVGIG, per germline (reference sequence). In nucleotides, the CDR3 is TGTGCCTGGAGTAGATCGGATTCACCCCTCCACTTT. Protein product: CAWSRSDSPLHF.

This clone was detected only a few times. The J gene is TRBJ2-2, the V gene TRBV30, with 9 positions matching TRBD1. This CDR3 is built from 15 residues. The germline V gene encodes CDR1 GTSNPN and CDR2 SVGIG (reference sequence). After removal of 4 bases from V and 4 bases from J, the junction contained 7 bases not matched to a gene. The CDR3 loop is CAWKRDRVPTGELFF. The CDR3 DNA sequence: TGTGCCTGGAAGCGGGACAGGGTTCCCACCGGGGAGCTGTTTTTT.

This clone was observed a few times. The V call is TRBV2, the J call TRBJ1-4; D call uncertain. Germline V CDR1 and CDR2: SNHLY, FYNNEI. The CDR3 totals 13 residues. V lost 3 bases and J 6 bases, leaving 8 bases between the germline ends. In DNA form, the CDR3 reads TGTGCCAGCAGTGATCAGGAGGATGAAAAACTGTTTTTT. It encodes CASSDQEDEKLFF.

This clone was recorded a few times. This rearrangement joins TRBV11-2 to TRBJ2-1, with D maybe TRBD2 (5 bases). V lost 4 bases, J lost 1 base, and 17 bases lay in between. The germline V gene encodes CDR1 SGHAT and CDR2 FQNNGV. CDR3 length: 17 residues. The CDR3 here is CASSYAIGVMSYNEQFF. Here the CDR3 DNA reads TGTGCCAGCAGCTACGCGATCGGGGTTATGTCCTACAATGAGCAGTTCTTC.

This clone has just a few counts. The chain recombines TRBV2 with TRBJ2-3, with D perhaps TRBD1 (6 bases). Trimming removed 8 bases from V and 0 bases from J, with 12 bases in between. CDR3 size: 14 residues. CDR1 SNHLY and CDR2 FYNNEI come from the germline V gene. The CDR3 region is CASGTFTSTDTQYF. The CDR3, as DNA: TGTGCCAGCGGGACATTTACTAGCACAGATACGCAGTATTTT.

This clone occurred a few times. The chain's CDR3 is CASRDDRANTGELFF. In DNA form, the CDR3 reads TGTGCCAGCAGGGACGACAGGGCGAACACCGGGGAGCTGTTTTTT. The J gene is TRBJ2-2, the V gene TRBV2, with TRBD1 matching over 7 bases. Losses at the gene ends were 6 bases for V and 0 bases for J; bases not matched to a gene: 4. Per the germline V gene, CDR1 is SNHLY and CDR2 is FYNNEI. There are 15 residues in the CDR3. Full variable domain (remainder filled in from reference TRBV2 and TRBJ2-2): EPEVTQTPSHQVTQMGQEVILRCVPISNHLYFYWYRQILGQKVEFLVSFYNNEISEKSEIFDDQFSVERPDGSNFTLKIRSTKLEDSAMYFCASRDDRANTGELFFGEGSRLTVL.

This clone was seen a handful of times. The rearrangement links TRBV7-9 to TRBJ1-2, with 8 bases fitting TRBD1. Germline V lookup: CDR1 SEHNR, CDR2 FQNEAQ (reference sequence). The CDR3 loop spans 15 amino acids. Trimming at V came to 5 bases and at J to 8 bases, leaving 13 bases not matched to a gene. This CDR3 is CASSPRQGRVGGYTF. CDR3 DNA: TGTGCCAGCAGCCCCAGACAGGGGAGGGTTGGCGGCTACACCTTC. Based on the CDR3 plus reference TRBV7-9 and TRBJ1-2, the full variable domain is DTGVSQNPRHKITKRGQNVTFRCDPISEHNRLYWYRQTLGQGPEFLTYFQNEAQLEKSRLLSDRFSAERPKGSFSTLEIQRTEQGDSAMYLCASSPRQGRVGGYTFGSGTRLTVV.

The table lists this clone with a few counts. V and J are TRBV18 and TRBJ2-1; either TRBD1 or TRBD2 may supply D (5 bases each). The CDR3 spans 14 residues. In germline, CDR1 is KGHSH, CDR2 LQKENI. V was clipped by 3 bases and J by 8 bases, with 14 bases between them. The CDR3 DNA is TGTGCCAGCTCACCCGGGGCCATGGGGTATGAGCAGTTCTTC. This sequence encodes CASSPGAMGYEQFF.

The J gene is TRBJ2-1, the V gene TRBV10-3; 8 bases are a match to TRBD1. The CDR3 sequence is 13 residues long. V shed 6 bases and J 10 bases; nucleotides not matched to a gene: 8. Germline V CDR1 and CDR2: ENHRY, SYGVKD. The CDR3 sequence: CAIREDRDGEQFF. CDR3 DNA sequence: TGTGCCATCAGAGAGGACAGGGACGGCGAGCAGTTCTTC.

This clone was seen a few times. The chain's CDR3 is CAISDLGGLLNEQFF. CDR3 DNA: TGTGCCATCAGTGATCTAGGGGGGCTCCTCAATGAGCAGTTCTTC. The rearrangement links TRBV10-3 to TRBJ2-1; D may correspond to TRBD1 or TRBD2 (6 bases each). Trimming removed 3 bases from V and 6 bases from J, with 15 bases in between. The CDR3 is 15 residues long. Germline V CDR1 and CDR2: ENHRY, SYGVKD.

This clone appeared a few times. The rearrangement joins TRBV6-6 to TRBJ2-7; 7 positions match TRBD1. The CDR3 covers 14 residues. With V trimmed by 5 bases and J by 4 bases, 8 bases remained unmatched. Germline V gene lookup returns CDR1 MNHNY and CDR2 SVGAGI (reference sequence). DNA of the CDR3: TGTGCCAGCAGTGCAGGGACAGCAGATTACGAGCAGTACGTC. Translating it yields CASSAGTADYEQYV.

V gene TRBV19 combines with J gene TRBJ2-5; 10 bases map to TRBD2. The CDR3 is made up of 15 amino acids. Germline V gene data show CDR1 as LNHDA and CDR2 as SQIVND (reference sequence). The V and J ends lost 7 bases and 0 bases, in that order; junction bases with no gene match: 5. The CDR3 protein is CASTPLAGDQETQYF. As DNA, the CDR3 is TGTGCCAGTACCCCTCTAGCGGGGGACCAAGAGACCCAGTACTTC.

The chain has TRBV2 and TRBJ1-4, with TRBD1 matching 8 bases. This CDR3 has 13 amino acids. Germline CDR1 is SNHLY and CDR2 is FYNNEI. V trimming: 8 bases; J trimming: 5 bases; junction bases outside the gene matches: 4. CDR3 DNA: TGTGCCAGCGGGGACAGGCGAAATGAAAAACTGTTTTTT. This sequence encodes CASGDRRNEKLFF.

This clone was recorded a few times. The chain recombines TRBV5-4 with TRBJ2-4; 7 nucleotides align to TRBD2. Germline assignment: CDR1 SGHNT and CDR2 YYREEE (reference sequence). CDR3 length: 14 residues. The V segment lost 4 bases and the J segment 0 bases; nucleotides outside the gene matches: 1. The CDR3 region is CASSREVAKNIQYF. For the CDR3, the DNA is TGTGCCAGCAGCCGGGAGGTAGCCAAAAACATTCAGTACTTC.

This clone came up a few times. At one boundary the junction diverges from the germline segment, which might be a read error. The chain couples TRBV7-2 to TRBJ2-3, with TRBD2 matching 10 bases. Germline lookup yields CDR1 SGHTA and CDR2 FQGNSA. CDR3 length equals 13 residues. The CDR3 coding sequence is TGTGCCAGCAGCTTAGCCCAAGCGCAGCGGGAGGGTTTT. Translated, it gives CASSLAQAQREGF.

This clone has just a few counts. V and J are TRBV5-1 and TRBJ1-1, with D uncertain. CDR3 length: 14 amino acids. The germline CDR1 and CDR2 sequences are SGHRS and YFSETQ. The V and J ends lost 6 bases and 1 base respectively, with 13 bases between them. In DNA, the CDR3 is TGCGCCAGCATCCCCGGACCGGGGAACACTGAAGCTTTCTTT. Amino acids: CASIPGPGNTEAFF.

The chain links TRBV4-1 to TRBJ2-4, with D perhaps assigned TRBD1 or TRBD2 (5 bases each). V shed 0 bases and J shed 0 bases, with 12 bases lying between them. The CDR3 covers 17 residues. Per the germline V gene, CDR1 is MGHRA and CDR2 is YSYEKL. This CDR3 reads CASSQDRGSLAKNIQYF. For the CDR3, the DNA is TGCGCCAGCAGCCAAGATCGGGGCAGCCTAGCCAAAAACATTCAGTACTTC.

This clone was counted a few times. V gene TRBV15 combines with J gene TRBJ1-2; no clear D gene. The CDR3 covers 16 residues. Germline CDR1 LNHNV, CDR2 YYDKDF (reference sequence). Trimming removed 0 bases at V and 3 bases at J, with 14 bases between. CDR3 residues: CATSRERARIDYGYTF. In nucleotides, the CDR3 is TGTGCCACCAGCAGAGAGAGGGCACGGATTGACTATGGCTACACCTTC.